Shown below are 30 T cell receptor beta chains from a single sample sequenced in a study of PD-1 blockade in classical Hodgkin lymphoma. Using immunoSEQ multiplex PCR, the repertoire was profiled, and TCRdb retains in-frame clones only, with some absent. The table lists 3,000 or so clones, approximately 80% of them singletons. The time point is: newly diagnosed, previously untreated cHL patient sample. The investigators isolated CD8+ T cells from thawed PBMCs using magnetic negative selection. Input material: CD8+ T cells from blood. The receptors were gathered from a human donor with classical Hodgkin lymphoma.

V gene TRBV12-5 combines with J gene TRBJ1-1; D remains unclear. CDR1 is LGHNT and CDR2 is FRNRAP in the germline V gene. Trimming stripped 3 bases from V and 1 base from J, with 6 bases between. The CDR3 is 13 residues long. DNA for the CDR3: TGTGCTAGTGGTTTATGGGGGAACACTGAAGCTTTCTTT. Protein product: CASGLWGNTEAFF.

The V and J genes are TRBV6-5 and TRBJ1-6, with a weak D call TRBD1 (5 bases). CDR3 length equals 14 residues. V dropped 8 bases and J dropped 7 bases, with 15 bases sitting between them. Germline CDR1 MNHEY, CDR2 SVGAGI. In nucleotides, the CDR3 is TGTGCCAGCGGATTTGGGGGAATCAATTCACCCCTCCACTTT. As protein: CASGFGGINSPLHF.

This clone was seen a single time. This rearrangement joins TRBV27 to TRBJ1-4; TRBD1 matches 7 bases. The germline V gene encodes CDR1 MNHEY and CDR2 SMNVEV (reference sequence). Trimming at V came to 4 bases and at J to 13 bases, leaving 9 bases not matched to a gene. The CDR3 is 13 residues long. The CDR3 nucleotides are TGTGCCAGCAGTTCCGGGACAGAATTTAGACTGTTTTTT. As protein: CASSSGTEFRLFF.

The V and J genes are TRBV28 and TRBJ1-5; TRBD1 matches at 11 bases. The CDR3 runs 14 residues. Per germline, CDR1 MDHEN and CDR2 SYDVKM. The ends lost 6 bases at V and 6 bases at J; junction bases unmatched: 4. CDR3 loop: CASSPGTGGQPQHF. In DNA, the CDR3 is TGTGCCAGCAGCCCCGGGACAGGGGGTCAGCCCCAGCATTTT.

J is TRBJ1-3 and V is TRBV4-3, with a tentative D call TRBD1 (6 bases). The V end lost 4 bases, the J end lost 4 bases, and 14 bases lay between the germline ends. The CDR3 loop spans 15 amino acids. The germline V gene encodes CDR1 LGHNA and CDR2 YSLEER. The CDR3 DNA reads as TGCGCCAGCAGCCGAGGAACAGGGCACGGAAACACCATATATTTT. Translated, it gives CASSRGTGHGNTIYF.

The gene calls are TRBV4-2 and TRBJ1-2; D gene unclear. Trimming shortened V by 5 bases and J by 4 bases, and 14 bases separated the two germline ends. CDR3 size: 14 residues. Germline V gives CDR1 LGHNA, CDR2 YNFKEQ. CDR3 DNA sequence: TGTGCCAGCAGCTTAGGAGAAGGGATCTATGGCTACACCTTC. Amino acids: CASSLGEGIYGYTF.

This chain's CDR3 is CASSLSGVGGNEQFF. The CDR3 DNA follows: TGCGCCAGCAGCCTCAGTGGTGTAGGGGGCAATGAGCAGTTCTTC. The chain uses TRBV4-3 and TRBJ2-1; tentative D call: TRBD1 (6 bases). V dropped 4 bases and J dropped 6 bases, with 16 bases sitting between them. CDR1 and CDR2 (germline): LGHNA, YSLEER. The CDR3 has 15 amino acids.

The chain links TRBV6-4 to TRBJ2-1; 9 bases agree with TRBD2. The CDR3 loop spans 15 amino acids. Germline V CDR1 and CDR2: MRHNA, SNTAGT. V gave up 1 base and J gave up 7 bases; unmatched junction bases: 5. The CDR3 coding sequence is TGTGCCAGCAGTGACTGGGCTAGCGGGACGAATGAGCAGTTCTTC. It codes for CASSDWASGTNEQFF.

The CDR3: CASSLVLQETQYF. CDR3 DNA sequence: TGCGCCAGCAGCTTGGTCCTACAAGAGACCCAGTACTTC. This chain joins TRBV5-1 and TRBJ2-5; D is unclear. The germline CDR1 and CDR2 sequences are SGHRS and YFSETQ. The CDR3 contains 13 residues. V gave up 0 bases and J gave up 2 bases, with 5 bases separating them.

CDR3 loop: CASSLAVNEQFF. The CDR3 DNA follows: TGCGCCAGCAGCTTGGCGGTCAATGAGCAGTTCTTC. The chain couples TRBV5-1 to TRBJ2-1; no firm D call. V was trimmed by 0 bases and J by 6 bases, leaving 4 bases between them. The CDR3 covers 12 residues. The germline V gene encodes CDR1 SGHRS and CDR2 YFSETQ.

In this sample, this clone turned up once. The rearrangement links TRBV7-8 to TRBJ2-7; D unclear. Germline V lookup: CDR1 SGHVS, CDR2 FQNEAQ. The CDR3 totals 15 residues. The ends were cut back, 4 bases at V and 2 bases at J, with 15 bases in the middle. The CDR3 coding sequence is TGTGCCAGCAGCTCCCCGGGCGGAATCGCCTACGAGCAGTACTTC. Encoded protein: CASSSPGGIAYEQYF. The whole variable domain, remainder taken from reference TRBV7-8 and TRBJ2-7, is GAGVSQSPRYKVAKRGQDVALRCDPISGHVSLFWYQQALGQGPEFLTYFQNEAQLDKSGLPSDRFFAERPEGSVSTLKIQRTQQEDSAVYLCASSSPGGIAYEQYFGPGTRLTVT.

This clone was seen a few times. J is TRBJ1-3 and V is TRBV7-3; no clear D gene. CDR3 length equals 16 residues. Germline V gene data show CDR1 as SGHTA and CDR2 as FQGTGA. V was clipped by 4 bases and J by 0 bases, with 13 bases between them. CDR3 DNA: TGTGCCAGCAGCTCCAACAAAGAGTTCTCTGGAAACACCATATATTTT. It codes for CASSSNKEFSGNTIYF.

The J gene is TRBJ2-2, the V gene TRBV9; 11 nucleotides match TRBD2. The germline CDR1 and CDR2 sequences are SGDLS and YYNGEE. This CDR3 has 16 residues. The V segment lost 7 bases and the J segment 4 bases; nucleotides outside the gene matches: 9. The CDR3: CASAGGTSGPTGELFF. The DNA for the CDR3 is TGTGCCAGCGCGGGGGGGACTAGCGGCCCCACCGGGGAGCTGTTTTTT.

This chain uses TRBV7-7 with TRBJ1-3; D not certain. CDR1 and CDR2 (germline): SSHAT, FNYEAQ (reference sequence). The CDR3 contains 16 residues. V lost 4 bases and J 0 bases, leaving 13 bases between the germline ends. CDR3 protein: CASSSNKEFSGNTIYF. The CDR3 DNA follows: TGTGCCAGCAGCTCCAACAAAGAGTTCTCTGGAAACACCATATATTTT.

CDR3 amino acids: CASSLGTLYEQYF. The CDR3 DNA reads as TGTGCCAGCAGCTTAGGGACTCTCTACGAGCAGTACTTC. The chain recombines TRBV11-2 with TRBJ2-7; weak D call: TRBD2 (5 bases). The CDR3 sequence is 13 residues long. Deletions cut 1 base from V and 3 bases from J, with 7 bases between. Germline V gene sequence: CDR1 SGHAT, CDR2 FQNNGV. Filled out from reference TRBV11-2 and TRBJ2-7, the complete variable domain reads EAGVAQSPRYKIIEKRQSVAFWCNPISGHATLYWYQQILGQGPKLLIQFQNNGVVDDSQLPKDRFSAERLKGVDSTLKIQPAKLEDSAVYLCASSLGTLYEQYFGPGTRLTVT.

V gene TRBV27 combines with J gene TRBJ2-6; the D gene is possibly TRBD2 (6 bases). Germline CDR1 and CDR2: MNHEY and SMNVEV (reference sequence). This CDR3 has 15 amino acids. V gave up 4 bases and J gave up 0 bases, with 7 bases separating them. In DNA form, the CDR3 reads TGTGCCAGCAGTTCGGGGGTCTCTGGGGCCAACGTCCTGACTTTC. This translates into CASSSGVSGANVLTF.

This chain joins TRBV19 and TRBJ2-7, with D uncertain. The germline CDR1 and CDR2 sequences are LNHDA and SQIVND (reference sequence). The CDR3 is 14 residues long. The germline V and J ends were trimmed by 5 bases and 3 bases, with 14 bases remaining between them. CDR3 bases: TGTGCCAGTAGTGGGTACCAAGGGTTCTACGAGCAGTACTTC. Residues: CASSGYQGFYEQYF.

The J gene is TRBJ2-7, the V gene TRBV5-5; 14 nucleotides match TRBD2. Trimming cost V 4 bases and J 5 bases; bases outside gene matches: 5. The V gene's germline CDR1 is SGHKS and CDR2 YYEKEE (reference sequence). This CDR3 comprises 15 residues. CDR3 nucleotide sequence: TGTGCCAGCAGCCCGGGACTAGCGGGAGAGAACGAGCAGTACTTC. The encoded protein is CASSPGLAGENEQYF. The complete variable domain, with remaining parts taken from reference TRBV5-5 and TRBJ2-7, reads DAGVTQSPTHLIKTRGQQVTLRCSPISGHKSVSWYQQVLGQGPQFIFQYYEKEERGRGNFPDRFSARQFPNYSSELNVNALLLGDSALYLCASSPGLAGENEQYFGPGTRLTVT.

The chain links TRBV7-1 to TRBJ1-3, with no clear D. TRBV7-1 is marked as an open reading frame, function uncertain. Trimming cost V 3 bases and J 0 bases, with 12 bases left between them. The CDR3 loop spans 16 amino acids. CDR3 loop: CASSSNKEFSGNTIYF. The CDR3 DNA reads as TGTGCCAGCAGCTCCAACAAAGAGTTCTCTGGAAACACCATATATTTT.

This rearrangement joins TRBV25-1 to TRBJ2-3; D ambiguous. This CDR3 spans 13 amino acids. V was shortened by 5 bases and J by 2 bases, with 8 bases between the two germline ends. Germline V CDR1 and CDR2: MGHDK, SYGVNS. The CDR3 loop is CASSFGSTDTQYF. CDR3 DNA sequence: TGTGCCAGCAGTTTTGGGTCCACAGATACGCAGTATTTT.

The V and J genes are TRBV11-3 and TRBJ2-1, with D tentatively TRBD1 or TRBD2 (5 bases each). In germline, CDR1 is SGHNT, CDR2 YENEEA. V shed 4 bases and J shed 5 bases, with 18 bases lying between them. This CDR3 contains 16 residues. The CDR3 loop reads CASSSADSRVHNEQFF. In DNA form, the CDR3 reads TGTGCCAGCAGCTCCGCGGACTCCAGGGTGCACAATGAGCAGTTCTTC.

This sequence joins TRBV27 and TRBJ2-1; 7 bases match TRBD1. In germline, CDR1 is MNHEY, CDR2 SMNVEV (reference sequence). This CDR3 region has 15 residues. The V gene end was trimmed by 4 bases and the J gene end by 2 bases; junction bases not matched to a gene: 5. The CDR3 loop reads CASSYGQEPYNEQFF. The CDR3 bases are TGTGCCAGCAGTTACGGACAGGAACCCTACAATGAGCAGTTCTTC.

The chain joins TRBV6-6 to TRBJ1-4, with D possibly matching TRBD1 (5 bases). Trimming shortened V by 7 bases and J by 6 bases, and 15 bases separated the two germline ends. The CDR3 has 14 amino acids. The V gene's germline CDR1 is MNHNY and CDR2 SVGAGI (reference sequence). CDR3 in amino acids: CASNGGDTDEKLFF. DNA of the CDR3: TGTGCCAGCAATGGGGGAGACACGGATGAAAAACTGTTTTTT.

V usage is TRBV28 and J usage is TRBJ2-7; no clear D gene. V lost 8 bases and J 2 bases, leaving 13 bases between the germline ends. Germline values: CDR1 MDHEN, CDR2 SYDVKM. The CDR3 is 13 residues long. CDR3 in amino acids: CASSIGSPYEQYF. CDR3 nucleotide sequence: TGTGCCAGCTCAATTGGAAGTCCCTACGAGCAGTACTTC.

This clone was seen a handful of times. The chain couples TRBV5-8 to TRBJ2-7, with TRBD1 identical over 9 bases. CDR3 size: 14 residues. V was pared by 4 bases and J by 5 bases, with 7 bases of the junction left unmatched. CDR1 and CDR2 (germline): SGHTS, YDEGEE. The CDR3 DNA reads TGTGCCAGCAGCGCCGGACAGGGGATTCACGAGCAGTACTTC. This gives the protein CASSAGQGIHEQYF.

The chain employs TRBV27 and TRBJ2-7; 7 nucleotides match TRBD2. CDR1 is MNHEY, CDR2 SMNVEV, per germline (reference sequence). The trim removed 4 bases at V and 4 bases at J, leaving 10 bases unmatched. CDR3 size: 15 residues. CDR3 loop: CASSSGRGVGYEQYF. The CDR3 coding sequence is TGTGCCAGCAGTTCCGGACGGGGGGTGGGATACGAGCAGTACTTC.

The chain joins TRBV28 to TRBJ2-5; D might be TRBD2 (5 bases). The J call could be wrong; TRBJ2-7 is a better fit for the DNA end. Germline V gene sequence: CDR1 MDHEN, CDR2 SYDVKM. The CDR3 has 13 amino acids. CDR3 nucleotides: TGTGCCAGCAGCCCGGGGAGCTCCTACGAGCAGTACTTC. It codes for CASSPGSSYEQYF.

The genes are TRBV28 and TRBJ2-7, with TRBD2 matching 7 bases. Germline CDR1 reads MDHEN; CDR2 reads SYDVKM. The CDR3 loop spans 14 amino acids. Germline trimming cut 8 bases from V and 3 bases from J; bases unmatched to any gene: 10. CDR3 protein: CASYSRASGYEQYF. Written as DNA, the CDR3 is TGTGCCAGCTATTCGAGGGCTAGCGGCTACGAGCAGTACTTC.

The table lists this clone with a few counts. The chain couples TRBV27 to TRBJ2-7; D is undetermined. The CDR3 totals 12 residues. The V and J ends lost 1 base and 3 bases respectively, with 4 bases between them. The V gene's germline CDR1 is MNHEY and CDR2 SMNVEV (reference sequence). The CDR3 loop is CASSLYGYEQYF. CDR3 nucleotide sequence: TGTGCCAGCAGTTTATATGGCTACGAGCAGTACTTC.

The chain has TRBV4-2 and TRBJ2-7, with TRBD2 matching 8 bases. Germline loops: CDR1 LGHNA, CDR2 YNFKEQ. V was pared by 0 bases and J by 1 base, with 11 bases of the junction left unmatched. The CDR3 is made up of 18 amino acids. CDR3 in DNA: TGTGCCAGCAGCCAAGATCAGGTGGGGAGCGGGAGTTCCTACGAGCAGTACTTC. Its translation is CASSQDQVGSGSSYEQYF.